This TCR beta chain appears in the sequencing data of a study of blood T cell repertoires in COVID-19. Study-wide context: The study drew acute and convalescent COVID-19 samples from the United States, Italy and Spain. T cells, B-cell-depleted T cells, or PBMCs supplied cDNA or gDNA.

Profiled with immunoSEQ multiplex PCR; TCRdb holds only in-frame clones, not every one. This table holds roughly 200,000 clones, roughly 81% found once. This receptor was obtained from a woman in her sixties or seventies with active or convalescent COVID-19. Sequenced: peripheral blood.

The DNA for the CDR3 is TGTGCCAGCAGCCAACGGACTAGCGGGAGTCAAGATACGCAGTATTTT. Translating it yields CASSQRTSGSQDTQYF. The V and J genes are TRBV14 and TRBJ2-3; 13 positions agree with TRBD2. Germline values: CDR1 SGHDN, CDR2 FVKESK. J lost 5 bases, V lost 2 bases, and 4 bases had no gene match. This CDR3 has 16 amino acids.